The sequence of this TCR beta chain was determined in a study of T cell responses to AZD1222 COVID-19 vaccine. Comments on this clone: Its antigen is not identified.

Data came from immunoSEQ multiplex PCR; TCRdb stores just in-frame clones and leaves some out. This sample has about 120,000 clones, with around 89% found just once. Timing groups of about 4 and about 12 weeks for second doses were pooled. The V gene end was trimmed by 5 bases and the J gene end by 2 bases; junction bases not matched to a gene: 5. This CDR3 is 14 amino acids long. Per germline, CDR1 SGHNT and CDR2 YENEEA. Findings and limits, study-wide: Baseline serology detected seropositivity in only a handful of AZD1222 recipients.

The chain recombines TRBV11-3 with TRBJ1-2, with 7 bases matching TRBD1. This TCR was sampled from an adult who received the AZD1222 COVID-19 vaccine. Sequencing was performed on peripheral blood, taken 28 days after the second AZD1222 dose. This CDR3 reads CASSVGQTNYGYTF. CDR3 nucleotide sequence: TGTGCCAGCAGCGTGGGACAGACGAACTATGGCTACACCTTC.